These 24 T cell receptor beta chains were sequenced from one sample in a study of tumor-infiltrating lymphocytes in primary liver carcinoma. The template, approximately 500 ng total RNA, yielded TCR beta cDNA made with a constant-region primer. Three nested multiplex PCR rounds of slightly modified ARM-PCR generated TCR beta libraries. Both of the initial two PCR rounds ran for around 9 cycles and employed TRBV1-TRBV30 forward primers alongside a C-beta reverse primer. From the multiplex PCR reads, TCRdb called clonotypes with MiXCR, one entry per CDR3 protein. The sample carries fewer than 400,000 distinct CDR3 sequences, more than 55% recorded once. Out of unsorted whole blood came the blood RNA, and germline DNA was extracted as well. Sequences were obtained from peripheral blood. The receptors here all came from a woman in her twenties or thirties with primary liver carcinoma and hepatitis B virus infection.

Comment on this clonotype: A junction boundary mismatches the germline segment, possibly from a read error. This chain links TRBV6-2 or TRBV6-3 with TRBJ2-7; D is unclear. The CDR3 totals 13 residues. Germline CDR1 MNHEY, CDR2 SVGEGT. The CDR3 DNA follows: TGTACCAGCAGAAAACAGAGCTCCTACGAGCAGTACTTC. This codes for CTSRKQSSYEQYF.

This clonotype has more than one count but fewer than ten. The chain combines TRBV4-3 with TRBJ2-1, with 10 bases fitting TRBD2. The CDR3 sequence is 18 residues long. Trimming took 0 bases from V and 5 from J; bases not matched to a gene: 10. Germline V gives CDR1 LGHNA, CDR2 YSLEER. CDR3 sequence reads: CASSQDPGLATTHNEQFF. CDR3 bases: TGCGCCAGCAGCCAAGATCCGGGACTAGCGACTACGCACAATGAGCAGTTCTTC.

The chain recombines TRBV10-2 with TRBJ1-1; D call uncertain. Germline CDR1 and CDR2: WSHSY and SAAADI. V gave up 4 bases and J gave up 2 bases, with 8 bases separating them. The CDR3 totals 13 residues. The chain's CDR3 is CASSGHGNTEAFF. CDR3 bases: TGCGCCAGCAGTGGACATGGTAACACTGAAGCTTTCTTT.

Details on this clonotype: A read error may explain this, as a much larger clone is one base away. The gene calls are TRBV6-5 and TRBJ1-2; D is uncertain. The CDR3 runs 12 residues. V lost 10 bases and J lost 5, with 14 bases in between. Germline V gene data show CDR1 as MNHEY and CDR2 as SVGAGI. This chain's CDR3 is CATHSTIYGYTF. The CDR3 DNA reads TGTGCCACCCACAGTACAATATATGGCTACACCTTC.

The CDR3 spells CASIPNRQGAYNEQFF. DNA for the CDR3: TGTGCCAGCATCCCGAATAGGCAGGGCGCCTACAATGAGCAGTTCTTC. The V call is TRBV12-3 or TRBV12-4, the J call TRBJ2-1; maybe TRBD1 (5 bases). The CDR3 spans 16 residues. Trimming left V 7 bases short and J 2 bases short, with 18 bases between.

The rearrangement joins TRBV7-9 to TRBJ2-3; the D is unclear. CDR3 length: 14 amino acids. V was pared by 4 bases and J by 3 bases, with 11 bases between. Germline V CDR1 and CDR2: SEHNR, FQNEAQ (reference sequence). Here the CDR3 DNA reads TGTGCCAGCAGCTCAAGCTCTCCTACAGATACGCAGTATTTT. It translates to CASSSSSPTDTQYF.

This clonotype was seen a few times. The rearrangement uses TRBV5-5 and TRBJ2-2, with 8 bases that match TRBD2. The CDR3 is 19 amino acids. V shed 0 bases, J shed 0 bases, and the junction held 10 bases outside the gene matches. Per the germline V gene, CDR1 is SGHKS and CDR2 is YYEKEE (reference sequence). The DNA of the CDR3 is TGTGCCAGCAGCTTGGCCGAGGGCATTAGCGGGGCGAACACCGGGGAGCTGTTTTTT. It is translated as CASSLAEGISGANTGELFF.

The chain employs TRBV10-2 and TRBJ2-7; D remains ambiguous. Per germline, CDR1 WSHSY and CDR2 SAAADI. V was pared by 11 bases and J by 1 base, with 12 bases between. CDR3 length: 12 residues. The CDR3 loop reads CAGTDQSYEQYF. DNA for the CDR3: TGCGCCGGCACGGACCAGTCCTACGAGCAGTACTTC.

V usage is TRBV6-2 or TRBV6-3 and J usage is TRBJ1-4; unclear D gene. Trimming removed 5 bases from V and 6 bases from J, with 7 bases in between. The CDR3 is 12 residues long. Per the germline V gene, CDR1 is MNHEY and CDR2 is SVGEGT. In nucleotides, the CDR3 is TGTGCCAGCAGTCCCGGGGATGAAAAACTGTTTTTT. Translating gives CASSPGDEKLFF.

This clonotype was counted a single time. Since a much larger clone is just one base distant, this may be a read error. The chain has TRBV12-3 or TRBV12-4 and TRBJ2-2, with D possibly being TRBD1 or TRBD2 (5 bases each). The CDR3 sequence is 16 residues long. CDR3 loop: CASSRRGPVNIGELFF. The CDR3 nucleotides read TGTGCCAGCAGTCGCCGGGGACCGGTAAACATCGGGGAGCTGTTTTTT.

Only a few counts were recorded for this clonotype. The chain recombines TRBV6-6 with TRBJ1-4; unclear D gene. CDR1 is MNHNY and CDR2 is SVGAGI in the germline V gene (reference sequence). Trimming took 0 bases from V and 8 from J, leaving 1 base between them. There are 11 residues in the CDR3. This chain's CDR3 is CASSYSEKLFF. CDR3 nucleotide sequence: TGTGCCAGCAGTTACTCGGAAAAACTGTTTTTT.

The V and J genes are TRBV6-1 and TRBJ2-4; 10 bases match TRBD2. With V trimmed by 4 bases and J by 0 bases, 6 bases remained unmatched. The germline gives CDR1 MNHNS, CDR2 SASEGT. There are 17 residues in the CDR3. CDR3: CASSVEASGRAKNIQYF. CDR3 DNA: TGTGCCAGCAGTGTCGAGGCTAGCGGGAGAGCCAAAAACATTCAGTACTTC.

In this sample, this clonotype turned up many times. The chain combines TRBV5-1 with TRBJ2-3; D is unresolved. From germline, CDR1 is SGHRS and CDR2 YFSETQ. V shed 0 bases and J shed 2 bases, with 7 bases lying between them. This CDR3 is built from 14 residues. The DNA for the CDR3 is TGCGCCAGCAGCTTGGGGAAAATCACAGATACGCAGTATTTT. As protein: CASSLGKITDTQYF.

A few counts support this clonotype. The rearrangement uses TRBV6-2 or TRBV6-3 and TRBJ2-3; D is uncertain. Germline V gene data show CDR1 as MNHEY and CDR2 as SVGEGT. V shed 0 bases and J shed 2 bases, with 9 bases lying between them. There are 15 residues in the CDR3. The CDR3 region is CASSYSRLNTDTQYF. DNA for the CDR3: TGTGCCAGCAGTTACTCTCGGCTAAACACAGATACGCAGTATTTT.

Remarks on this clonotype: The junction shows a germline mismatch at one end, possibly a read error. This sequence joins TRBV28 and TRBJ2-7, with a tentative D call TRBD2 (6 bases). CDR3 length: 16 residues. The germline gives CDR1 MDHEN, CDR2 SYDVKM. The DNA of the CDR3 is TGTGCCAGCGGTTTCGGCCGTGCGGGGTCCTCCTACGAGCAGTACTTC. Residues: CASGFGRAGSSYEQYF.

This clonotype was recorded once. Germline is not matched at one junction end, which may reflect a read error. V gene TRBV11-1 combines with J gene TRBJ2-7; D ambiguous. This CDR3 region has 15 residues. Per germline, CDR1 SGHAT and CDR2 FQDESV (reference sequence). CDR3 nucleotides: TGCGCCAGCAGCTTAAGGACCCCTCCGGGCTACGAGCAGTACTTC. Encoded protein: CASSLRTPPGYEQYF.

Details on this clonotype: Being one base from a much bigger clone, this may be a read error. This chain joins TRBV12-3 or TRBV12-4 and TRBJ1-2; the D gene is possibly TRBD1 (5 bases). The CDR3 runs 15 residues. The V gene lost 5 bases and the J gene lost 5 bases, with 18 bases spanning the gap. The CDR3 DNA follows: TGTGCCAGCAGTCTACGACAGAGTGGGCGATATGGCTACACCTTC. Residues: CASSLRQSGRYGYTF.

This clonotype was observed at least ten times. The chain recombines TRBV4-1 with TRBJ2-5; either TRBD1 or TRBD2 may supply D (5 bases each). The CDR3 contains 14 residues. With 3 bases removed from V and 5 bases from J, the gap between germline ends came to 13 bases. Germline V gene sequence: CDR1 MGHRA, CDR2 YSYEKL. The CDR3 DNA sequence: TGCGCCAGCAGCCAGACGGGGCTGTTGGAGACCCAGTACTTC. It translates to CASSQTGLLETQYF.

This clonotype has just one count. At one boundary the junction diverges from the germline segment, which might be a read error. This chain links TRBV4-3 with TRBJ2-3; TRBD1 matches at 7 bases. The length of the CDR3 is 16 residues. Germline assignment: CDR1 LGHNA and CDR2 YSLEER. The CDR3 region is CASSQDLTGIQDTQYF. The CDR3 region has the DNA TGTGCCAGCAGCCAAGATTTGACAGGGATCCAAGATACGCAGTATTTT.

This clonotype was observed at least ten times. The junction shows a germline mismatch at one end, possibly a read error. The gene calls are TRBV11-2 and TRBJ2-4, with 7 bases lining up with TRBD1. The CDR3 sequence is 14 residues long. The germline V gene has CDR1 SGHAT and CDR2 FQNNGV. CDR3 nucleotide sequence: TGTGCCAGCAGCTTAGAAAGACAGGGTGAGGGGGTTTCATTC. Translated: CASSLERQGEGVSF.

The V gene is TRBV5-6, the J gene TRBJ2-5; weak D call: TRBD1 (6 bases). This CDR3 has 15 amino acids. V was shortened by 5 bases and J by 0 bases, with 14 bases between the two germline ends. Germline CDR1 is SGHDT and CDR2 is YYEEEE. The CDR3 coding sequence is TGTGCCAGCAGTTTACAGGGATTGTACCAAGAGACCCAGTACTTC. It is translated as CASSLQGLYQETQYF.

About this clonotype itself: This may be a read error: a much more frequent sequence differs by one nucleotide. The CDR3 spells CASSFSATNYGYTF. The CDR3 DNA follows: TGTGCCAGCAGTTTCTCCGCCACTAATTATGGCTACACCTTC. The V call is TRBV12-3 or TRBV12-4, the J call TRBJ1-2; D gene ambiguous. CDR3 size: 14 residues.

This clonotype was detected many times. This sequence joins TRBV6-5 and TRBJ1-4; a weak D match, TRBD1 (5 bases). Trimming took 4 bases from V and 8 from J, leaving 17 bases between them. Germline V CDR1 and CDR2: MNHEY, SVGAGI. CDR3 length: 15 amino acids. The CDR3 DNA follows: TGTGCCAGCAGTTCTTCCGGGACTTCTTGGGAAAAACTGTTTTTT. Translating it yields CASSSSGTSWEKLFF.

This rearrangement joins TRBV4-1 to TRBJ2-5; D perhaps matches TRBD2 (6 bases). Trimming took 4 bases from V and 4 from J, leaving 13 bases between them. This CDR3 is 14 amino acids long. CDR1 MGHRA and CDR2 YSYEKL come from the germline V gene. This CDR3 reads CASSPQEGRETQYF. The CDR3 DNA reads TGCGCCAGCAGCCCCCAGGAGGGCAGAGAGACCCAGTACTTC.